The 15 T cell receptor beta chains reported below all come from one sample, sequenced in a study of beta chain features in type 1 diabetes (dated by TCRdb to the late 2010s). Library preparation employed the immunoSEQ multiplex PCR assay. The entire isolated RNA was reverse transcribed using the High Capacity cDNA Reverse Transcription Kit, and thus expressed TCRB transcripts were sequenced. Sourced from immuneACCESS, this table was stored by TCRdb with only in-frame sequences that have V and J called. A share of the clones is absent; for the studies checked, an unresolved V gene accounts for under half, and the remainder has no known explanation. The table for this sample lists under 50,000 clones; about half of them were counted only once. The biggest ten clones account for around 2.1% of the sample. Sequencing used Tregs from blood. The sample's cell subset or site label is to be understood as: regulatory CD4+ T cells. The receptors come from a woman between 18 and 29 years old in good health.

The chain combines TRBV7-2 with TRBJ2-4; D unresolved. V shed 1 base and J shed 7 bases, with 8 bases lying between them. Per germline, CDR1 SGHTA and CDR2 FQGNSA. This CDR3 comprises 13 residues. The CDR3 DNA sequence: TGTGCCAGCAGCTTAGGCGGTCACAACATTCAGTACTTC. This encodes CASSLGGHNIQYF.

J is TRBJ1-3 and V is TRBV20-1, with D uncertain. The CDR3 is 11 residues long. Germline V gives CDR1 DFQATT, CDR2 SNEGSKA (reference sequence). Trimming took 5 bases from V and 5 from J, leaving 7 bases between them. The CDR3 DNA is TGCAGTGCTCCAGACAGAAACACCATATATTTT. Protein: CSAPDRNTIYF.

This clone was observed a handful of times. This sequence joins TRBV19 and TRBJ2-6, with D maybe TRBD1 (5 bases). Trimming took 6 bases from V and 4 from J, leaving 13 bases between them. This CDR3 contains 15 residues. Per germline, CDR1 LNHDA and CDR2 SQIVND (reference sequence). CDR3 region: CASSNTGSGANVLTF. CDR3 nucleotide sequence: TGTGCCAGTAGCAACACAGGTTCAGGGGCCAACGTCCTGACTTTC.

The J gene is TRBJ1-2, the V gene TRBV11-2; D might be TRBD1 (5 bases). Germline CDR1 reads SGHAT; CDR2 reads FQNNGV. The CDR3 runs 12 residues. Trimming removed 5 bases from V and 8 bases from J, with 12 bases in between. The CDR3 DNA follows: TGTGCCAGCAGCGGGGGGGGGACGGGCTACACCTTC. It is translated as CASSGGGTGYTF. Together with reference TRBV11-2 and TRBJ1-2, the CDR3 gives the full variable domain: EAGVAQSPRYKIIEKRQSVAFWCNPISGHATLYWYQQILGQGPKLLIQFQNNGVVDDSQLPKDRFSAERLKGVDSTLKIQPAKLEDSAVYLCASSGGGTGYTFGSGTRLTVV.

The chain employs TRBV5-1 and TRBJ1-2; the D is unclear. Looked up from germline, CDR1 is SGHRS and CDR2 is YFSETQ. Between the trimmed V and J ends, which lost 5 bases and 3 bases, there was a span of 11 bases. This CDR3 is 13 amino acids long. The CDR3 here is CASSPDGDYGYTF. The CDR3, as DNA: TGCGCCAGCAGTCCGGACGGGGACTATGGCTACACCTTC.

This clone occurred a few times. The genes are TRBV9 and TRBJ2-7, with 7 bases lining up with TRBD2. Germline assignment: CDR1 SGDLS and CDR2 YYNGEE. Trimming cost V 0 bases and J 0 bases; bases outside gene matches: 3. CDR3 size: 15 residues. Here the CDR3 DNA reads TGTGCCAGCAGCGTAGGGCTAGCGGACTCCTACGAGCAGTACTTC. It specifies CASSVGLADSYEQYF.

The V call is TRBV19, the J call TRBJ1-5, with D possibly TRBD1 on 6 matching bases. The CDR3 has 13 amino acids. Trimming removed 8 bases from V and 5 bases from J, with 13 bases in between. Germline V gene data show CDR1 as LNHDA and CDR2 as SQIVND (reference sequence). The DNA for the CDR3 is TGTGCCAGTTCGGACAGACTTGATCAGCCCCAGCATTTT. Its protein is CASSDRLDQPQHF.

The rearrangement links TRBV5-1 to TRBJ1-2; D uncertain. Between the trimmed V and J ends, which lost 2 bases and 2 bases, there was a span of 7 bases. Germline V gene sequence: CDR1 SGHRS, CDR2 YFSETQ. The CDR3 is 13 amino acids. The CDR3 spells CASSLGGNYGYTF. In DNA, the CDR3 is TGCGCCAGCAGCTTAGGAGGCAACTATGGCTACACCTTC.

This chain joins TRBV7-9 and TRBJ2-3; 12 nucleotides agree with TRBD2. The CDR3 loop spans 15 amino acids. After removal of 3 bases from V and 6 bases from J, the junction contained 4 bases not matched to a gene. The germline CDR1 and CDR2 sequences are SEHNR and FQNEAQ (reference sequence). DNA of the CDR3: TGTGCCAGCAGCTTCGGACTAGCGGGACCCGATACGCAGTATTTT. Translated, it gives CASSFGLAGPDTQYF. The whole variable domain, remainder taken from reference TRBV7-9 and TRBJ2-3, is DTGVSQNPRHKITKRGQNVTFRCDPISEHNRLYWYRQTLGQGPEFLTYFQNEAQLEKSRLLSDRFSAERPKGSFSTLEIQRTEQGDSAMYLCASSFGLAGPDTQYFGPGTRLTVL.

The rearrangement links TRBV11-3 to TRBJ2-3; the match to TRBD1 covers 11 bases. V lost 4 bases and J lost 3; bases outside the gene matches: 6. The CDR3 is 16 amino acids. The germline gives CDR1 SGHNT, CDR2 YENEEA. The CDR3 is CASSSRTGGWTDTQYF. CDR3 coding DNA: TGTGCCAGCAGCTCTCGGACAGGGGGCTGGACAGATACGCAGTATTTT.

The chain uses TRBV5-1 and TRBJ2-5; 8 nucleotides agree with TRBD1. The DNA end is more similar to TRBJ2-7, so the J call may be wrong. The CDR3 sequence is 14 residues long. Germline-derived CDR1 and CDR2 are SGHRS and YFSETQ. In nucleotides, the CDR3 is TGCGCCAGCAGCATCGGACAGGGTACCTACGAGCAGTACTTC. It yields the protein CASSIGQGTYEQYF.

This clone was seen more than once but under ten times. This chain joins TRBV28 and TRBJ1-2; weak D call: TRBD1 (5 bases). In germline, CDR1 is MDHEN, CDR2 SYDVKM. The length of the CDR3 is 13 residues. Trimming took 5 bases from V and 2 from J, leaving 9 bases between them. CDR3 in amino acids: CASSRGHNYGYTF. The CDR3 nucleotides are TGTGCCAGCAGTCGAGGACACAACTATGGCTACACCTTC.

This chain links TRBV27 with TRBJ2-3; D ambiguous. The CDR3 is 14 residues long. Germline V CDR1 and CDR2: MNHEY, SMNVEV (reference sequence). Trimming removed 2 bases at V and 0 bases at J, with 6 bases between. The CDR3 sequence is CASSLGPSTDTQYF. In DNA form, the CDR3 reads TGTGCCAGCAGTTTAGGCCCGAGCACAGATACGCAGTATTTT.

Only a few counts were recorded for this clone. This rearrangement joins TRBV7-2 to TRBJ1-1; TRBD1 might be the D (5 bases). V gave up 4 bases and J gave up 1 base, with 16 bases separating them. This CDR3 comprises 16 residues. The germline V gene has CDR1 SGHTA and CDR2 FQGNSA. In nucleotides, the CDR3 is TGTGCCAGCAGCTCAAGCTCTTGGACAAAGAACACTGAAGCTTTCTTT. It codes for CASSSSSWTKNTEAFF.

The chain is built from TRBV7-7 and TRBJ2-2; TRBD1 matches at 8 bases. Germline values: CDR1 SSHAT, CDR2 FNYEAQ (reference sequence). V gave up 6 bases and J gave up 7 bases; unmatched junction bases: 10. This CDR3 comprises 15 residues. The CDR3 loop reads CASSPGRGQVGELFF. CDR3 nucleotides: TGTGCCAGCAGTCCTGGCAGGGGGCAAGTCGGGGAGCTGTTTTTT.